One and the same sample provided the 9 T cell receptor beta chains below, sequenced in a study of OX40 agonist ivuxolimab in advanced cancers. Sequenced by immunoSEQ multiplex PCR; TCRdb stores in-frame clones only, minus some. The sample includes approximately 60,000 clones, roughly 80% of them seen just once. Sequencing used CD4+ or CD8+ T cells sorted from blood, obtained in a trial of the OX40 agonist ivuxolimab. These TCRs come from an adult with an advanced solid tumor such as melanoma, head and neck, liver or kidney cancer.

This clone was detected only a few times. The V and J genes are TRBV6-5 and TRBJ2-3; D ambiguous. Trimming took 4 bases from V and 5 from J, leaving 7 bases between them. This CDR3 is 12 amino acids long. Germline V gives CDR1 MNHEY, CDR2 SVGAGI. The CDR3 region is CASSSLLDTQYF. CDR3 in DNA: TGTGCCAGCAGTTCCCTCTTAGATACGCAGTATTTT.

As concerns this clone: A read error may explain this, as a much larger clone is one base away. The CDR3 carries no conserved terminal phenylalanine or tryptophan, so it likely arises from a read error. The rearrangement uses TRBV9 and TRBJ1-2; weak D call: TRBD1 (5 bases). Germline loops: CDR1 SGDLS, CDR2 YYNGEE. The V and J ends lost 4 bases and 3 bases respectively, with 16 bases between them. The CDR3 runs 15 residues. This CDR3 reads CASSSRSDMHYGYTS. CDR3 coding DNA: TGTGCCAGCAGCTCACGGTCGGACATGCACTATGGCTACACCTCC.

The rearrangement uses TRBV5-6 and TRBJ1-5; D may be TRBD1 (5 bases). The ends were cut back, 1 base at V and 4 bases at J, with 12 bases in the middle. The germline V gene has CDR1 SGHDT and CDR2 YYEEEE. The CDR3 loop spans 15 amino acids. This chain's CDR3 is CASSLSGRLNQPQHF. CDR3 DNA sequence: TGTGCCAGCAGCTTGTCAGGGAGACTTAATCAGCCCCAGCATTTT.

The rearrangement links TRBV27 to TRBJ1-1, with D uncertain. The CDR3 length is 13 residues. In germline, CDR1 is MNHEY, CDR2 SMNVEV (reference sequence). Between the trimmed V and J ends, which lost 5 bases and 0 bases, there was a span of 7 bases. The CDR3 loop is CASSQLMNTEAFF. The DNA for the CDR3 is TGTGCCAGCAGTCAGCTCATGAACACTGAAGCTTTCTTT.

The chain combines TRBV5-1 with TRBJ2-7; either TRBD1 or TRBD2 may supply D (5 bases each). V was shortened by 4 bases and J by 2 bases, with 22 bases between the two germline ends. This CDR3 has 17 residues. CDR1 and CDR2 (germline): SGHRS, YFSETQ. The CDR3 loop reads CASSLLPGPEPPYEQYF. In DNA, the CDR3 is TGCGCCAGCAGCCTATTACCGGGACCCGAGCCCCCCTACGAGCAGTACTTC.

This clone appeared once. The V call is TRBV19, the J call TRBJ2-5, with 8 bases that match TRBD2. Gene TRBJ2-7 matches the end of the DNA better, so the J call may be wrong. Per germline, CDR1 LNHDA and CDR2 SQIVND (reference sequence). The CDR3 spans 16 residues. The DNA of the CDR3 is TGTGCCAGTAGTAAGACCCACGGGGGGGCCGATTACGAGCAGTACTTC. As protein: CASSKTHGGADYEQYF.

V is TRBV11-3 and J is TRBJ1-1, with TRBD1 matching over 7 bases. This CDR3 is 13 amino acids long. Germline V lookup: CDR1 SGHNT, CDR2 YENEEA. With 0 bases clipped from V and 5 bases from J, the junction kept 0 bases outside the gene matches. The CDR3 reads CASSLEQGTEAFF. The CDR3 coding sequence is TGTGCCAGCAGCTTAGAACAGGGGACTGAAGCTTTCTTT. The full variable domain, in which reference TRBV11-3 and TRBJ1-1 provide the parts outside the CDR3, is EAGVVQSPRYKIIEKKQPVAFWCNPISGHNTLYWYLQNLGQGPELLIRYENEEAVDDSQLPKDRFSAERLKGVDSTLKIQPAELGDSAVYLCASSLEQGTEAFFGQGTRLTVV.

The chain combines TRBV5-1 with TRBJ1-2, with D tentatively TRBD1 (5 bases). Between the trimmed V and J ends, which lost 2 bases and 4 bases, there was a span of 12 bases. Germline V lookup: CDR1 SGHRS, CDR2 YFSETQ. The CDR3 length is 14 residues. CDR3 coding DNA: TGCGCCAGCAGCTTAGGTAGTACAGGCTATGGCTACACCTTC. Translating it yields CASSLGSTGYGYTF.

In regard to this clone: Different DNA sequences within this sample yield the same CDR3. The gene calls are TRBV7-2 and TRBJ1-5; D is uncertain. The V end lost 3 bases, the J end lost 6 bases, and 3 bases lay between the germline ends. This CDR3 contains 11 residues. From germline, CDR1 is SGHTA and CDR2 FQGNSA. CDR3 DNA sequence: TGTGCCAGCAGCTTGGGTCAGCCCCAGCATTTT. The encoded protein is CASSLGQPQHF.